Listed below are T cell receptor beta chains from one sample, sequenced in a study of Ad26.COV2.S vaccination and SARS-CoV-2 variants. Sequencing used immunoSEQ multiplex PCR; TCRdb keeps in-frame clones, though not all of them. This table holds fewer than 300,000 clones, 70% to 90% found once. The input for sequencing was peripheral blood, taken in a trial of Ad26.COV2.S vaccine versus placebo. The origin of the receptors is a person aged 18 to 59 who received the Ad26.COV2.S COVID-19 vaccine or a placebo. CDR3s include the opening cysteine and the closing phenylalanine or tryptophan. The D gene is left open where the match is weak. Only part of the rows carry a size: once, few, many, or a class if the clone is expanded.

NA | NA | TRBJ1-1 | TRBV5-1 | CASSSLGANTEAFF | TGCGCCAGCAGCTCCTTGGGAGCGAACACTGAAGCTTTCTTT
NA | NA | TRBJ2-3 | TRBV2 | CATRTTTDTQYF | TGTGCCACCAGGACTACTACAGATACGCAGTATTTT
NA | NA | TRBJ2-7 | TRBV10-3 | CAVKLQSSYEQYF | TGTGCCGTCAAACTCCAGAGCTCCTACGAGCAGTACTTC
NA | NA | TRBJ1-1 | TRBV7-8 | CASSLSEANTEAFF | TGTGCCAGCAGCTTATCGGAAGCGAACACTGAAGCTTTCTTT
NA | NA | TRBJ1-1 | TRBV6-1 | CASSDLVGGNTEAFF | TGTGCCAGCAGTGATTTAGTGGGGGGGAACACTGAAGCTTTCTTT
NA | NA | TRBJ2-3 | TRBV10-2 | CATKTPLSGRGNADTQYF | TGCGCCACCAAGACCCCTCTGAGCGGAAGGGGAAACGCAGATACGCAGTATTTT
NA | TRBD1 | TRBJ1-1 | TRBV7-6 | CASSQGTGYTEAFF | TGTGCCAGCAGCCAAGGGACAGGGTACACTGAAGCTTTCTTT
NA | TRBD1 | TRBJ2-7 | TRBV19 | CASGGRGLREQYF | TGTGCCAGTGGTGGCAGGGGGCTTAGGGAGCAGTACTTC
NA | NA | TRBJ1-5 | TRBV20-1 | CSASGGRGNQPQHF | TGCAGTGCTAGTGGGGGGCGAGGCAATCAGCCCCAGCATTTT
NA | TRBD1 | TRBJ1-1 | TRBV2 | CASSRQGRNTEAFF | TGTGCCAGCAGTCGACAGGGTAGGAACACTGAAGCTTTCTTT
NA | TRBD1 | TRBJ1-4 | TRBV7-8 | CASSRDRGNEKLFF | TGTGCCAGCAGCCGAGACAGGGGTAATGAAAAACTGTTTTTT
NA | NA | TRBJ2-1 | TRBV3-1/TRBV3-2 | CASSQDRGDEQFF | TGTGCCAGCAGCCAGGACCGGGGCGATGAGCAGTTCTTC
NA | NA | TRBJ1-2 | TRBV7-3 | CASSLTGTNYGYTF | TGTGCCAGCAGCTTGACAGGAACTAACTATGGCTACACCTTC
NA | NA | TRBJ1-2 | TRBV15 | CATSRDDTGNYGYTF | TGTGCCACCAGCAGAGATGACACAGGGAACTATGGCTACACCTTC
NA | TRBD2 | TRBJ2-5 | TRBV27 | CASSLVKGLINAQYF | TGTGCCAGCAGTTTAGTGAAGGGACTAATAAATGCCCAGTACTTC
NA | NA | TRBJ2-2 | TRBV24-1 | CATSGGRTNTGELFF | TGTGCCACCAGTGGGGGGCGGACGAACACCGGGGAGCTGTTTTTT
NA | NA | TRBJ2-5 | TRBV7-8 | CASSPRGGPETQYF | TGTGCCAGCAGCCCTAGAGGCGGGCCGGAGACCCAGTACTTC
once | NA | TRBJ1-4 | TRBV2 | CASRPHPTNEKLFF | TGTGCCAGCAGACCACATCCTACTAATGAAAAACTGTTTTTT
few | NA | TRBJ1-2 | TRBV4-1 | CASSQEGGVLAYGYTF | TGCGCCAGCAGCCAAGAGGGGGGCGTACTCGCCTATGGCTACACCTTC
NA | NA | TRBJ2-2 | TRBV6-5 | CASSSGTANTGELFF | TGTGCCAGCAGTTCAGGGACGGCGAACACCGGGGAGCTGTTTTTT
NA | NA | TRBJ2-2 | TRBV6-2/TRBV6-3 | CASTPGDANTGELFF | TGTGCCAGCACCCCGGGAGACGCGAACACCGGGGAGCTGTTTTTT
NA | NA | TRBJ2-6 | TRBV19 | CASLQYGGANVLTF | TGTGCCAGTCTTCAGTATGGTGGGGCCAACGTCCTGACTTTC
NA | TRBD1 | TRBJ1-2 | TRBV7-2 | CASSETGEGYTF | TGTGCCAGCAGCGAGACAGGGGAAGGCTACACCTTC
NA | NA | TRBJ1-1 | TRBV5-4 | CASSLEGARNTEAFF | TGTGCCAGCAGCTTGGAAGGGGCGCGGAACACTGAAGCTTTCTTT
NA | NA | TRBJ1-6 | TRBV5-5 | CASSLASPGQGGSPLHF | TGTGCCAGCAGCTTGGCCTCGCCGGGGCAGGGTGGTTCACCCCTCCACTTT
once | NA | TRBJ1-5 | TRBV4-1 | CASSRGVGNQPQHF | TGCGCCAGCAGCCGCGGGGTGGGCAATCAGCCCCAGCATTTT
NA | NA | TRBJ1-3 | TRBV5-1 | CASSLGQLSGNTIYF | TGCGCCAGCAGCTTGGGGCAGCTCTCTGGAAACACCATATATTTT
NA | NA | TRBJ2-7 | TRBV11-1 | CASSLERRREQYF | TGTGCCAGCAGCTTAGAGAGACGGCGGGAGCAGTACTTC
NA | TRBD1 | TRBJ1-5 | TRBV6-5 | CASRGQGAGQPQHF | TGTGCCAGCAGAGGACAGGGGGCGGGTCAGCCCCAGCATTTT
NA | NA | TRBJ2-1 | TRBV27 | CASSPTYSSEQFF | TGTGCCAGCAGTCCCACTTATAGCAGTGAGCAGTTCTTC
NA | NA | TRBJ2-1 | TRBV5-1 | CASSRTSGERNEQFF | TGCGCCAGCAGCCGGACTTCTGGGGAACGCAATGAGCAGTTCTTC
NA | NA | TRBJ1-2 | TRBV7-8 | CASTVGRENYGYTF | TGTGCCAGCACGGTCGGGAGGGAAAACTATGGCTACACCTTC
NA | TRBD1 | TRBJ1-6 | TRBV5-1 | CASSSRQGNNSPLHF | TGCGCCAGCAGCTCCCGACAGGGAAATAATTCACCCCTCCACTTT
NA | TRBD1 | TRBJ1-3 | TRBV4-2 | CASSTSEGTGAGNTIYF | TGTGCCAGCAGCACCTCAGAGGGCACAGGGGCTGGAAACACCATATATTTT
NA | NA | TRBJ2-7 | TRBV29-1 | CSVAPRGLPYEQYF | TGCAGCGTTGCCCCTAGAGGGTTGCCCTACGAGCAGTACTTC
NA | NA | TRBJ2-1 | TRBV5-6 | CASRGLIYNEQFF | TGTGCCAGCAGGGGGCTGATCTACAATGAGCAGTTCTTC
NA | TRBD1 | TRBJ1-6 | TRBV28 | CASRTGGSSPLHF | TGTGCCAGCAGGACAGGGGGTAGTTCACCCCTCCACTTT
NA | TRBD2 | TRBJ2-1 | TRBV5-8 | CASSLGAGVINEQFF | TGTGCCAGCAGCTTGGGAGCGGGAGTTATCAATGAGCAGTTCTTC
NA | NA | TRBJ2-3 | TRBV4-1 | CASSQDRQARGTDTQYF | TGCGCCAGCAGCCAAGATCGCCAGGCGAGGGGCACAGATACGCAGTATTTT
NA | NA | TRBJ1-1 | TRBV30 | CAWSVSGLRGTEAFF | TGTGCCTGGAGTGTATCAGGGTTGCGAGGCACTGAAGCTTTCTTT
NA | NA | TRBJ2-6 | TRBV6-6 | CASSFEYSGANVLTF | TGTGCCAGCAGTTTCGAGTACTCTGGGGCCAACGTCCTGACTTTC